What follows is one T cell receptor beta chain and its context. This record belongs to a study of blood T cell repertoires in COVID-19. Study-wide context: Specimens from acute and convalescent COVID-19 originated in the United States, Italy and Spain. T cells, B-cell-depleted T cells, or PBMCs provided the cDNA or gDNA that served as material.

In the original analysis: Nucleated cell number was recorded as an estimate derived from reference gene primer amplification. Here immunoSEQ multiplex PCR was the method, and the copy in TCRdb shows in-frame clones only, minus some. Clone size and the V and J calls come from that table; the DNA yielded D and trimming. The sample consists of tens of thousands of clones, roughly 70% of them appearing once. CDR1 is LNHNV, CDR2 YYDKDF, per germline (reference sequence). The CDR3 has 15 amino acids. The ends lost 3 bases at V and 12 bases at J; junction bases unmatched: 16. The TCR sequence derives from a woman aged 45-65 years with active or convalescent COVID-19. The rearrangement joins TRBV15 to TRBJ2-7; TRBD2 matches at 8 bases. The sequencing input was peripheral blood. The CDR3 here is CATSSLTAGVTPLYF. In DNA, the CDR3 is TGTGCCACCAGCAGTCTGACAGCGGGAGTCACCCCCCTGTACTTC.